This paragraph reports one T cell receptor (beta chain). The antigen is not known. This sample was taken from a study of cytomegalovirus exposure and HLA in healthy donors. The V gene lost 4 bases and the J gene lost 0 bases, with 12 bases spanning the gap. The CDR3 covers 15 residues. Germline V gene lookup returns CDR1 MNHEY and CDR2 SMNVEV (reference sequence). It was with 60 Vbeta and 13 Jbeta primers that the PCR ran. Only in-frame clones appear in the TCRdb table, and some are missing; sequencing was by immunoSEQ multiplex PCR. The data hold just over 150,000 clones, with 70% to 90% observed a single time. Findings of the study overall: As a later analysis revealed, the rate of TCR association differed by HLA locus, with DRB1 most and HLA-C fewest. Per a prior analysis, the majority of TCR beta V segments were productive roughly 90% or roughly 30% of the time.

The chain has TRBV27 and TRBJ1-1; D perhaps matches TRBD1 (5 bases). The TCR originated in a woman in her late teens or twenties in good health and CMV-seronegative. Sequenced sample: PBMCs. The CDR3 nucleotides read TGTGCCAGCAGTTCAGGGCCTCTCATGAACACTGAAGCTTTCTTT. As protein: CASSSGPLMNTEAFF.